Below are 14 T cell receptor beta chains sequenced from a single sample in a study of T cells expressing NK-cell markers. TCRdb reprocessed the 5' RACE reads, with one entry per CDR3 protein and no DNA. The sample has roughly 430,000 distinct CDR3 sequences; the top ten hold approximately 6.8%. Sequenced input: blood T cells: a sorted CD56 or NKG2C T cell subset, CD4+ or CD8+ T cells, or bulk PBMC T cells (not recorded which). These receptors were taken from a woman between 18 and 75 years old in good health.

J is TRBJ1-1 and V is TRBV4-1; TCRdb returns TRBD1, unconfirmable since there is no DNA. This CDR3 is built from 15 residues. The germline CDR1 and CDR2 sequences are MGHRA and YSYEKL. This CDR3 reads CASSLPGRSNTEAFF.

The rearrangement links TRBV20-1 to TRBJ2-1; TCRdb returns TRBD2, unconfirmable since there is no DNA. The CDR3 covers 14 residues. The germline V gene encodes CDR1 DFQATT and CDR2 SNEGSKA (reference sequence). The CDR3 reads CSVRTSFSYNEQFF.

The rearrangement links TRBV19 to TRBJ2-1; the TCRdb call, TRBD2, lacks DNA for checking. CDR3 length equals 16 residues. The germline V gene has CDR1 LNHDA and CDR2 SQIVND (reference sequence). CDR3 amino acids: CASSTLAGPSYNEQFF.

V usage is TRBV6-1 and J usage is TRBJ2-3; TCRdb proposes TRBD2, but this gene call is untestable without DNA. The V gene's germline CDR1 is MNHNS and CDR2 SASEGT. The CDR3 sequence is 15 residues long. The CDR3 loop is CASRILAGGPDTQYF.

The CDR3 sequence: CASSLGPAGPYNEQFF. The rearrangement joins TRBV11-2 to TRBJ2-1; TCRdb lists TRBD2, though no DNA is available to test this call. The CDR3 has 16 residues. CDR1 SGHAT and CDR2 FQNNGV come from the germline V gene.

The gene calls are TRBV20-1 and TRBJ1-1. The CDR3 length is 15 residues. Germline V gene lookup returns CDR1 DFQATT and CDR2 SNEGSKA (reference sequence). CDR3 sequence reads: CSARHFGALGTEAFF.

The chain uses TRBV6-1 and TRBJ2-5. This CDR3 is built from 14 residues. Germline CDR1 reads MNHNS; CDR2 reads SASEGT. The CDR3: CASSTTNRQETQYF.

The rearrangement joins TRBV6-1 to TRBJ1-5; the TCRdb call, TRBD1, lacks DNA for checking. CDR1 and CDR2 (germline): MNHNS, SASEGT. The CDR3 sequence is 13 residues long. The CDR3 protein is CASRTGSNQPQHF.

The CDR3 reads CATGLSASYEQYF. This chain links TRBV15 with TRBJ2-7; TCRdb outputs TRBD1, but without DNA this stays unchecked. Looked up from germline, CDR1 is LNHNV and CDR2 is YYDKDF (reference sequence). The CDR3 is 13 residues long. The full variable domain, rest sourced from reference TRBV15 and TRBJ2-7, is DAMVIQNPRYQVTQFGKPVTLSCSQTLNHNVMYWYQQKSSQAPKLLFHYYDKDFNNEADTPDNFQSRRPNTSFCFLDIRSPGLGDTAMYLCATGLSASYEQYFGPGTRLTVT.

This CDR3 reads CASSQPGRKWPDTQYF. The chain recombines TRBV4-1 with TRBJ2-3; TCRdb outputs TRBD1, but without DNA this stays unchecked. Germline loops: CDR1 MGHRA, CDR2 YSYEKL. The CDR3 has 16 amino acids.

This chain connects TRBV9 to TRBJ2-2. The V gene's germline CDR1 is SGDLS and CDR2 YYNGEE. The CDR3 runs to 15 residues. The CDR3 here is CASSAQSGITGELFF.

The CDR3 sequence: CSALPGQGSQPQHF. The chain has TRBV20-1 and TRBJ1-5; the D gene TCRdb calls, TRBD1, cannot be checked with no DNA. Germline V gives CDR1 DFQATT, CDR2 SNEGSKA (reference sequence). This CDR3 has 14 amino acids.

The chain employs TRBV20-1 and TRBJ1-1. The CDR3 is made up of 13 amino acids. Germline-derived CDR1 and CDR2 are DFQATT and SNEGSKA (reference sequence). The CDR3 reads CSAPDRDWTEAFF.

V and J are TRBV24-1 and TRBJ2-2; TCRdb returns TRBD1, unconfirmable since there is no DNA. The CDR3 covers 14 residues. The V gene's germline CDR1 is KGHDR and CDR2 SFDVKD. The CDR3 region is CARLPQSNTGELFF.